One sample yielded the 32 T cell receptor beta chains listed below, sequenced in a study of control samples from healthy donors and cancer patients. Clones were read by immunoSEQ multiplex PCR, and TCRdb kept only the in-frame ones, dropping some. The sample consists of 95,000 to 150,000 clones, 80% to 95% of them appearing once. The specimen sequenced was blood. These TCRs come from a woman younger than 35 in good health.

The CDR3 is CASSSHQGAARETF. Written as DNA, the CDR3 is TGTGCCAGCAGTTCGCATCAGGGGGCCGCACGAGAAACCTTC. The chain carries TRBV28 and TRBJ1-2; 8 bases map to TRBD1. V gave up 4 bases and J gave up 14 bases; unmatched junction bases: 15. Looked up from germline, CDR1 is MDHEN and CDR2 is SYDVKM. This CDR3 comprises 14 residues.

The gene calls are TRBV27 and TRBJ2-4; TRBD2 aligns across 8 bases. In germline, CDR1 is MNHEY, CDR2 SMNVEV (reference sequence). This CDR3 has 14 amino acids. With V trimmed by 3 bases and J by 7 bases, 5 bases remained unmatched. The CDR3 reads CASSFKSGSNIQYF. In nucleotides, the CDR3 is TGTGCCAGCAGTTTTAAGAGCGGGAGCAACATTCAGTACTTC.

CDR3 sequence (DNA): TGTGCCAGCAGTCAGGACAAACTGAACACTGAAGCTTTCTTT. The encoded protein is CASSQDKLNTEAFF. The V call is TRBV6-6, the J call TRBJ1-1; D is perhaps TRBD1 (5 bases). The CDR3 is made up of 14 amino acids. Germline V lookup: CDR1 MNHNY, CDR2 SVGAGI (reference sequence). V was trimmed by 5 bases and J by 0 bases, leaving 10 bases between them.

V is TRBV12-3 or TRBV12-4 and J is TRBJ2-6; unclear D gene. Trimming pared 7 bases from V and 4 bases from J, leaving 8 bases between. The CDR3 spans 13 residues. CDR3 sequence reads: CASNGPGANVLTF. In DNA form, the CDR3 reads TGTGCCAGCAACGGCCCCGGGGCCAACGTCCTGACTTTC.

The V call is TRBV5-1, the J call TRBJ2-1; 9 nucleotides match TRBD2. This CDR3 has 16 amino acids. With V trimmed by 0 bases and J by 4 bases, 5 bases remained unmatched. The germline gives CDR1 SGHRS, CDR2 YFSETQ. The CDR3 spells CASSLEGSGSYNEQFF. The CDR3, as DNA: TGCGCCAGCAGCTTGGAAGGTAGCGGGAGTTACAATGAGCAGTTCTTC.

CDR3 loop: CASSRSGTGFLETQYF. The CDR3, as DNA: TGTGCCAGCTCACGATCCGGGACAGGGTTTTTGGAGACCCAGTACTTC. This rearrangement joins TRBV18 to TRBJ2-5; 9 nucleotides agree with TRBD1. Trimming took 4 bases from V and 5 from J; bases not matched to a gene: 11. This CDR3 has 16 residues. In germline, CDR1 is KGHSH, CDR2 LQKENI.

Only a few counts were recorded for this clone. The chain employs TRBV15 and TRBJ2-1; 7 positions match TRBD1. The junction had 4 bases not matched to a gene; V was cut back by 4 bases and J by 7 bases. Germline assignment: CDR1 LNHNV and CDR2 YYDKDF (reference sequence). This CDR3 spans 13 amino acids. CDR3 nucleotides: TGTGCCACCAGCATCAACAGGGGTAATGAGCAGTTCTTC. As protein: CATSINRGNEQFF.

The chain links TRBV5-1 to TRBJ2-4, with D possibly TRBD2 on 6 matching bases. Trimming cost V 0 bases and J 8 bases, with 15 bases left between them. The CDR3 runs to 15 residues. Germline V gives CDR1 SGHRS, CDR2 YFSETQ. The CDR3 DNA is TGCGCCAGCAGCTTGGCGGACTATGCTAGGGACATTCAGTACTTC. As protein: CASSLADYARDIQYF. Combining the CDR3 with reference TRBV5-1 and TRBJ2-4 gives the whole variable domain KAGVTQTPRYLIKTRGQQVTLSCSPISGHRSVSWYQQTPGQGLQFLFEYFSETQRNKGNFPGRFSGRQFSNSRSEMNVSTLELGDSALYLCASSLADYARDIQYFGAGTRLSVL.

This chain uses TRBV28 with TRBJ2-7; D is ambiguous. Germline V gene sequence: CDR1 MDHEN, CDR2 SYDVKM. The CDR3 covers 15 residues. With 6 bases removed from V and 0 bases from J, the gap between germline ends came to 15 bases. CDR3 in DNA: TGTGCCAGCAGCCCCGTCCCGTTCAGCTCCTACGAGCAGTACTTC. Translating gives CASSPVPFSSYEQYF.

The rearrangement links TRBV10-2 to TRBJ2-2; 9 nucleotides line up with TRBD2. Germline-derived CDR1 and CDR2 are WSHSY and SAAADI. Trimming took 7 bases from V and 4 from J; bases not matched to a gene: 13. The CDR3 has 17 amino acids. CDR3 in DNA: TGCGCCAGCATTAAGGCGGCGGGGGGGCCGCGCACCGGGGAGCTGTTTTTT. Protein product: CASIKAAGGPRTGELFF.

The gene calls are TRBV11-2 and TRBJ2-3, with 10 bases lining up with TRBD2. The length of the CDR3 is 16 residues. Trimming took 1 base from V and 6 from J; bases not matched to a gene: 7. The germline gives CDR1 SGHAT, CDR2 FQNNGV. CDR3 nucleotide sequence: TGTGCCAGCAGCTTAGGGACACTAGCGGGAAGTGATACGCAGTATTTT. This codes for CASSLGTLAGSDTQYF.

This chain joins TRBV10-3 and TRBJ2-7; 10 bases match TRBD1. Trimming at V came to 4 bases and at J to 4 bases, leaving 7 bases not matched to a gene. Germline CDR1 and CDR2: ENHRY and SYGVKD. The CDR3 covers 15 residues. The CDR3 loop reads CAISATGQGMYEQYF. The DNA for the CDR3 is TGTGCCATCAGTGCTACGGGACAGGGGATGTACGAGCAGTACTTC.

The chain couples TRBV10-2 to TRBJ1-1, with 7 bases lining up with TRBD1. This CDR3 is built from 13 residues. Germline CDR1 reads WSHSY; CDR2 reads SAAADI. Trimming at V came to 2 bases and at J to 4 bases, leaving 1 base not matched to a gene. The CDR3, as DNA: TGCGCCAGCAGTGAGGACAGGGTCACTGAAGCTTTCTTT. Protein product: CASSEDRVTEAFF.

The chain uses TRBV7-9 and TRBJ1-3, with TRBD1 as a possible D gene (5 bases). The CDR3 totals 14 residues. Germline lookup yields CDR1 SEHNR and CDR2 FQNEAQ (reference sequence). V shed 4 bases and J shed 2 bases, with 9 bases lying between them. In DNA, the CDR3 is TGTGCCAGCAGCTCGACGGGGGCTGGAAACACCATATATTTT. It specifies CASSSTGAGNTIYF.

Remarks on this clone: Other DNA sequences within the sample encode an identical CDR3. The V gene is TRBV28, the J gene TRBJ2-7; no clear D. The CDR3 loop spans 14 amino acids. Germline CDR1 and CDR2: MDHEN and SYDVKM. Trimming shortened V by 3 bases and J by 0 bases, and 9 bases separated the two germline ends. The CDR3 DNA reads TGTGCCAGCAGTTTGGGGTTAAGCTCCTACGAGCAGTACTTC. Translated, it gives CASSLGLSSYEQYF.

The genes are TRBV5-1 and TRBJ1-1; 9 nucleotides line up with TRBD1. V lost 5 bases to trimming and J lost 0 bases; unmatched junction nucleotides: 5. CDR1 and CDR2 (germline): SGHRS, YFSETQ. The CDR3 is 15 residues long. CDR3 nucleotide sequence: TGCGCCAGCAGGGGACAGGGCGGCATGAACACTGAAGCTTTCTTT. Translation gives CASRGQGGMNTEAFF.

This clone was detected only a few times. The CDR3 here is CASSSDRVRQGNMYEQYF. The CDR3 nucleotides are TGTGCCAGCAGCTCCGACCGTGTTCGACAGGGGAATATGTACGAGCAGTACTTC. V usage is TRBV7-9 and J usage is TRBJ2-7, with 8 bases identical to TRBD1. J lost 4 bases, V lost 4 bases, and 18 bases had no gene match. In germline, CDR1 is SEHNR, CDR2 FQNEAQ (reference sequence). This CDR3 is built from 18 residues.

V is TRBV6-5 and J is TRBJ1-2; no clear D gene. Looked up from germline, CDR1 is MNHEY and CDR2 is SVGAGI. This CDR3 region has 13 residues. V was clipped by 4 bases and J by 3 bases, with 9 bases between them. CDR3 protein: CASSSGPYYGYTF. Written as DNA, the CDR3 is TGTGCCAGCAGTTCCGGGCCCTACTATGGCTACACCTTC.

This clone was found once. The chain combines TRBV27 with TRBJ2-2; maybe TRBD1 (5 bases). V shed 5 bases and J shed 2 bases, with 21 bases lying between them. This CDR3 is built from 18 residues. Per germline, CDR1 MNHEY and CDR2 SMNVEV (reference sequence). Written as DNA, the CDR3 is TGTGCCAGCAGTCCATGGGCAGGGAACGATTTTAACACCGGGGAGCTGTTTTTT. Translated: CASSPWAGNDFNTGELFF.

This chain joins TRBV3-1 (or the pseudogene TRBV3-2) and TRBJ2-5, with 7 bases identical to TRBD1. This CDR3 contains 16 residues. Germline CDR1 and CDR2: LGHDT and YNNKEL (reference sequence). The V and J ends lost 1 base and 0 bases, in that order; junction bases with no gene match: 5. The CDR3 protein is CASSQGTGAHQETQYF. In DNA form, the CDR3 reads TGTGCCAGCAGCCAAGGAACAGGGGCCCACCAAGAGACCCAGTACTTC.

V and J are TRBV7-2 and TRBJ2-3; 7 bases map to TRBD2. The V gene end was trimmed by 3 bases and the J gene end by 5 bases; junction bases not matched to a gene: 2. This CDR3 contains 13 residues. Germline V lookup: CDR1 SGHTA, CDR2 FQGNSA. The CDR3 coding sequence is TGTGCCAGCAGCTTGACGGGAGGAGATACGCAGTATTTT. This sequence encodes CASSLTGGDTQYF.

CDR3 protein: CASSVSGTGFSGNTIYF. The CDR3 DNA follows: TGTGCCAGCAGCGTATCGGGAACAGGGTTCTCTGGAAACACCATATATTTT. The chain recombines TRBV9 with TRBJ1-3, with D tentatively TRBD1 (6 bases). Trimming left V 1 base short and J 0 bases short, with 14 bases between. The length of the CDR3 is 17 residues. Germline V gene lookup returns CDR1 SGDLS and CDR2 YYNGEE. The whole variable domain, filled in from reference TRBV9 and TRBJ1-3, reads DSGVTQTPKHLITATGQRVTLRCSPRSGDLSVYWYQQSLDQGLQFLIQYYNGEERAKGNILERFSAQQFPDLHSELNLSSLELGDSALYFCASSVSGTGFSGNTIYFGEGSWLTVV.

The chain has TRBV12-3 or TRBV12-4 and TRBJ2-7; D remains ambiguous. The DNA end is more similar to TRBJ2-5, so the J call may be wrong. This CDR3 is built from 11 residues. The CDR3 loop is CASSTGETQYF. The CDR3 DNA reads TGTGCCAGCAGTACCGGAGAGACCCAGTACTTC.

The chain couples TRBV20-1 to TRBJ2-3; D is possibly TRBD2 (6 bases). Trimming removed 3 bases at V and 3 bases at J, with 10 bases between. In germline, CDR1 is DFQATT, CDR2 SNEGSKA (reference sequence). CDR3 length equals 13 residues. Here the CDR3 DNA reads TGCAGTGCTAGTACGGGGGTAACAGATACGCAGTATTTT. Translating gives CSASTGVTDTQYF.

The rearrangement uses TRBV11-2 and TRBJ2-2, with D maybe TRBD2 (6 bases). There are 18 residues in the CDR3. The V end was cut by 6 bases, the J end by 1 base, with 21 bases between. CDR1 and CDR2 from the germline V gene are SGHAT and FQNNGV. CDR3 DNA: TGTGCCAGCAGAACGTGGACGGAGGCTAGCGAGAACACCGGGGAGCTGTTTTTT. Its protein is CASRTWTEASENTGELFF.

This chain connects TRBV5-6 to TRBJ2-2, with a weak D call TRBD2 (6 bases). Germline-derived CDR1 and CDR2 are SGHDT and YYEEEE. The germline V and J ends were trimmed by 2 bases and 2 bases, with 10 bases remaining between them. The CDR3 contains 15 residues. CDR3 sequence reads: CASSFGTFNTGELFF. The CDR3 DNA reads as TGTGCCAGCAGCTTCGGGACTTTCAACACCGGGGAGCTGTTTTTT.

This clone was recorded once. This rearrangement joins TRBV7-6 to TRBJ2-7; 13 nucleotides align to TRBD2. J lost 11 bases, V lost 0 bases, and 22 bases had no gene match. The CDR3 loop spans 20 amino acids. In germline, CDR1 is SGHVS, CDR2 FNYEAQ. The CDR3 sequence: CASSLAPGLAGVIALSQEYF. The CDR3 nucleotides read TGTGCCAGCAGCTTAGCGCCTGGACTAGCGGGAGTCATCGCCCTAAGCCAAGAGTACTTC.

The genes are TRBV3-1 (or the pseudogene TRBV3-2) and TRBJ2-2; 12 nucleotides align to TRBD1. CDR1 LGHDT and CDR2 YNNKEL come from the germline V gene (reference sequence). The CDR3 length is 16 residues. After removal of 4 bases from V and 7 bases from J, the junction contained 7 bases not matched to a gene. As DNA, the CDR3 is TGTGCCAGCAGCCCCCGGGGACAGGGGGCGATCGGGGAGCTGTTTTTT. Its translation: CASSPRGQGAIGELFF.

J is TRBJ2-3 and V is TRBV6-6, with D possibly being TRBD2 (5 bases). The V end was cut by 6 bases, the J end by 7 bases, with 14 bases between. Germline V lookup: CDR1 MNHNY, CDR2 SVGAGI (reference sequence). The CDR3 has 13 residues. CDR3 residues: CASSPLPSYTQYF. In DNA, the CDR3 is TGTGCCAGCAGCCCTCTCCCTAGCTATACGCAGTATTTT.

This chain links TRBV28 with TRBJ2-7, with a weak D call TRBD1 (5 bases). Germline CDR1 is MDHEN and CDR2 is SYDVKM. There are 11 residues in the CDR3. V shed 9 bases and J shed 2 bases, with 8 bases lying between them. CDR3 sequence reads: CASQGTYEQYF. The CDR3 DNA follows: TGTGCCAGTCAGGGCACCTACGAGCAGTACTTC. Based on the CDR3 plus reference TRBV28 and TRBJ2-7, the full variable domain is DVKVTQSSRYLVKRTGEKVFLECVQDMDHENMFWYRQDPGLGLRLIYFSYDVKMKEKGDIPEGYSVSREKKERFSLILESASTNQTSMYLCASQGTYEQYFGPGTRLTVT.

The genes are TRBV19 and TRBJ2-5, with a weak D call TRBD1 (6 bases). Germline V gives CDR1 LNHDA, CDR2 SQIVND (reference sequence). Trimming removed 4 bases at V and 3 bases at J, with 18 bases between. The CDR3 has 16 residues. The DNA for the CDR3 is TGTGCCAGTAGTAGGGGCGCAGGGGCTCGTAAAGAGACCCAGTACTTC. This sequence encodes CASSRGAGARKETQYF. Full variable domain (outside the CDR3, taken from reference TRBV19 and TRBJ2-5): DGGITQSPKYLFRKEGQNVTLSCEQNLNHDAMYWYRQDPGQGLRLIYYSQIVNDFQKGDIAEGYSVSREKKESFPLTVTSAQKNPTAFYLCASSRGAGARKETQYFGPGTRLLVL.

The genes are TRBV27 and TRBJ1-4, with TRBD1 matching 9 bases. Germline assignment: CDR1 MNHEY and CDR2 SMNVEV (reference sequence). The CDR3 is 15 residues long. V shed 6 bases and J 6 bases; nucleotides not matched to a gene: 8. CDR3 sequence (DNA): TGTGCCAGCAGCGATAAACAGGGGGCGGATGAAAAACTGTTTTTT. Protein product: CASSDKQGADEKLFF.